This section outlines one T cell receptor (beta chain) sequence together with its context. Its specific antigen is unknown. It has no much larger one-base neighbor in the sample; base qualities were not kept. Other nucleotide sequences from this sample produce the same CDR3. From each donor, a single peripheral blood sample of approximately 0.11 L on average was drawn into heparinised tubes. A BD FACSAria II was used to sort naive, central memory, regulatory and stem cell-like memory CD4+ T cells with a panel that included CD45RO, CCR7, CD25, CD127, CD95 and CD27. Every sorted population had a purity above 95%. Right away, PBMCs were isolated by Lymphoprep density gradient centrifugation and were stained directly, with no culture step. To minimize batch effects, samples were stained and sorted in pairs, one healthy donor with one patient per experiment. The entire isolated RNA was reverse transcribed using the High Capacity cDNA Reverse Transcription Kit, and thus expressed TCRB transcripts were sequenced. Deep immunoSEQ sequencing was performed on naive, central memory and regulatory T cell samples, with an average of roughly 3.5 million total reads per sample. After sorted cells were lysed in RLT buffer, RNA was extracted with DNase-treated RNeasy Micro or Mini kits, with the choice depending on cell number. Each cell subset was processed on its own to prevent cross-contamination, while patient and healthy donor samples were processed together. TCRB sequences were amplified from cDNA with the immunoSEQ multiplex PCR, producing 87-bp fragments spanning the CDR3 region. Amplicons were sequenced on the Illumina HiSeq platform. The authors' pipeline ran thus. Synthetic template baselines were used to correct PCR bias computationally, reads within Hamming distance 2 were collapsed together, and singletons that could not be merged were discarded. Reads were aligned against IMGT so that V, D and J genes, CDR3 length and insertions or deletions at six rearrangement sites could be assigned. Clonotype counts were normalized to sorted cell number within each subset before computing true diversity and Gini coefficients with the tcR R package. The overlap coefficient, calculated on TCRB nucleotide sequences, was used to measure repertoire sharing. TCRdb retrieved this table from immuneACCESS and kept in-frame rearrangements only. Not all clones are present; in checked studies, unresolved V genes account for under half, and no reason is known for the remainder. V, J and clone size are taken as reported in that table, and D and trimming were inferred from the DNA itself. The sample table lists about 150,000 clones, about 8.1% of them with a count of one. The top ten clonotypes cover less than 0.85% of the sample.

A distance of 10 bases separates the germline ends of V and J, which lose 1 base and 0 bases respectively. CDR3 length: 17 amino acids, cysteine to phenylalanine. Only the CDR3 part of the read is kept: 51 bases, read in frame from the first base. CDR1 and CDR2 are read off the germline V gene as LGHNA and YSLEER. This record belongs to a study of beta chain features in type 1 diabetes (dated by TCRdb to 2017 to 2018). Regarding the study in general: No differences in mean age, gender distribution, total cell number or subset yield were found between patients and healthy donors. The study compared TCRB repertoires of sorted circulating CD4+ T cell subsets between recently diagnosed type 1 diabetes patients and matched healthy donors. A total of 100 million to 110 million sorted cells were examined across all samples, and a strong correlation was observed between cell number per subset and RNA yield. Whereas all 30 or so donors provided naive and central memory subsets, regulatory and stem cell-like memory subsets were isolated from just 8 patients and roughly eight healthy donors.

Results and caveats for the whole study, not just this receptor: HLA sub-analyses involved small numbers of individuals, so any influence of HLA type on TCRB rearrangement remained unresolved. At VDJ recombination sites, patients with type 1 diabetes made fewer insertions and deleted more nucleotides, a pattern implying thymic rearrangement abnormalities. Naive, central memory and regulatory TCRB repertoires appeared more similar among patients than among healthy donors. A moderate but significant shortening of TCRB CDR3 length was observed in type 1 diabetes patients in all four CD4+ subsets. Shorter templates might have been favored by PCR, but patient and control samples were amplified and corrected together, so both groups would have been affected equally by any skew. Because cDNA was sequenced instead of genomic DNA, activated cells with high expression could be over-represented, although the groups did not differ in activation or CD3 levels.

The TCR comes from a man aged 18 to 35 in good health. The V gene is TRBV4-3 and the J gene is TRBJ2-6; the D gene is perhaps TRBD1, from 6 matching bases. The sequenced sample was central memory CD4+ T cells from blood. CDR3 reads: CASSQVSGDSGANVLTF. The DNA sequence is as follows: TGCGCCAGCAGCCAAGTTTCAGGGGACTCTGGGGCCAACGTCCTGACTTTC.